Each of the 18 T cell receptor beta chains below was sequenced from the same sample in a study of blood T cell repertoires in COVID-19. The method was immunoSEQ multiplex PCR; TCRdb's version includes in-frame clones alone and lacks a portion of them. The top ten clones hold under 2.5% of a sample with roughly 100,000 clones, around nine tenths of them seen once. The sequencing sample was made of peripheral blood. The receptor source for this set is a man aged 50-59 years with active COVID-19.

The gene calls are TRBV19 and TRBJ2-2; D not certain. CDR3 length equals 12 residues. The V end was cut by 3 bases, the J end by 7 bases, with 6 bases between. From germline, CDR1 is LNHDA and CDR2 SQIVND (reference sequence). CDR3 protein: CASSMSHGELFF. The CDR3 bases are TGTGCCAGTAGTATGAGTCACGGGGAGCTGTTTTTT.

V usage is TRBV19 and J usage is TRBJ1-2; D unclear. The V end was cut by 7 bases, the J end by 0 bases, with 15 bases between. The CDR3 has 15 residues. Germline CDR1 is LNHDA and CDR2 is SQIVND (reference sequence). The CDR3 sequence: CASTVFDGANYGYTF. CDR3 sequence (DNA): TGTGCCAGTACAGTGTTCGACGGAGCTAACTATGGCTACACCTTC.

The J gene is TRBJ2-1, the V gene TRBV7-2, with no clear D. Germline loops: CDR1 SGHTA, CDR2 FQGNSA. V lost 1 base to trimming and J lost 5 bases, with 6 bases between them. The CDR3 contains 13 residues. CDR3 loop: CASSLGANNEQFF. CDR3 coding DNA: TGTGCCAGCAGCTTAGGGGCCAACAATGAGCAGTTCTTC.

V usage is TRBV11-2 and J usage is TRBJ2-5; 15 bases agree with TRBD2. This CDR3 contains 17 residues. Looked up from germline, CDR1 is SGHAT and CDR2 is FQNNGV. Trimming took 4 bases from V and 5 from J; bases not matched to a gene: 8. The CDR3: CASSSGLAGGPQETQYF. The CDR3, as DNA: TGTGCCAGCAGCTCCGGACTAGCGGGGGGGCCTCAGGAGACCCAGTACTTC.

V gene TRBV4-1 combines with J gene TRBJ2-7, with a tentative D call TRBD1 (6 bases). CDR3 length equals 16 residues. Germline values: CDR1 MGHRA, CDR2 YSYEKL. V was clipped by 1 base and J by 0 bases, with 13 bases between them. CDR3 nucleotides: TGCGCCAGCAGCCAAGGCAGGGGCAGAGACTCCTACGAGCAGTACTTC. Translating it yields CASSQGRGRDSYEQYF.

The genes are TRBV2 and TRBJ1-2; no definite D call. This CDR3 is built from 12 residues. The germline V gene has CDR1 SNHLY and CDR2 FYNNEI. V was shortened by 8 bases and J by 4 bases, with 11 bases between the two germline ends. The CDR3 coding sequence is TGTGCCAGCGGCGGTGAGATCTATGGCTACACCTTC. It codes for CASGGEIYGYTF. Variable domain in full (rest from reference TRBV2 and TRBJ1-2): EPEVTQTPSHQVTQMGQEVILRCVPISNHLYFYWYRQILGQKVEFLVSFYNNEISEKSEIFDDQFSVERPDGSNFTLKIRSTKLEDSAMYFCASGGEIYGYTFGSGTRLTVV.

This chain joins TRBV27 and TRBJ1-1; no firm D call. This CDR3 is built from 13 residues. V lost 5 bases to trimming and J lost 1 base, with 8 bases between them. Per germline, CDR1 MNHEY and CDR2 SMNVEV (reference sequence). The CDR3 spells CASSPSPNTEAFF. The DNA of the CDR3 is TGTGCCAGCAGTCCTTCCCCGAACACTGAAGCTTTCTTT.

V is TRBV28 and J is TRBJ1-2, with 8 bases lining up with TRBD1. This CDR3 contains 13 residues. Germline assignment: CDR1 MDHEN and CDR2 SYDVKM. The J segment lost 8 bases and the V segment lost 5 bases, leaving 7 bases of the junction unmatched. This chain's CDR3 is CASSADRAEGYTF. DNA for the CDR3: TGTGCCAGCAGTGCGGACAGGGCAGAGGGCTACACCTTC.

The V and J genes are TRBV5-1 and TRBJ2-7, with 7 nucleotides matching TRBD1. Trimming removed 7 bases from V and 4 bases from J; junction bases left unmatched: 8. The length of the CDR3 is 13 residues. Germline lookup yields CDR1 SGHRS and CDR2 YFSETQ. The CDR3 loop is CASHLPGGYEQYF. CDR3 nucleotide sequence: TGCGCCAGCCACCTCCCAGGGGGTTACGAGCAGTACTTC.

This rearrangement joins TRBV12-3 or TRBV12-4 to TRBJ2-1; tentative D call: TRBD1 (6 bases). The CDR3 totals 13 residues. V was cut by 3 bases and J by 4 bases, with 7 bases left in between. CDR3 sequence: CASSFDRYNEQFF. In nucleotides, the CDR3 is TGTGCCAGCAGTTTCGACAGGTACAATGAGCAGTTCTTC.

CDR3: CASSIGVSGLGPGTQYF. The CDR3 DNA is TGCGCCAGCAGCATTGGAGTGTCAGGACTAGGCCCTGGGACCCAGTACTTC. This sequence joins TRBV5-1 and TRBJ2-5, with 7 bases identical to TRBD2. Trimming took 4 bases from V and 7 from J; bases not matched to a gene: 19. This CDR3 has 17 amino acids. The V gene's germline CDR1 is SGHRS and CDR2 YFSETQ.

The V gene is TRBV5-6, the J gene TRBJ1-2, with no clear D. Germline loops: CDR1 SGHDT, CDR2 YYEEEE. This CDR3 is 13 amino acids long. Trimming removed 0 bases from V and 5 bases from J, with 8 bases in between. CDR3 region: CASSLERTYGYTF. The CDR3 DNA reads as TGTGCCAGCAGCTTGGAAAGAACTTATGGCTACACCTTC.

This sequence joins TRBV10-2 and TRBJ1-2, with 8 bases that match TRBD1. Germline V gene sequence: CDR1 WSHSY, CDR2 SAAADI. CDR3 length equals 15 residues. V gave up 8 bases and J gave up 2 bases; unmatched junction bases: 10. The CDR3 sequence: CASQGQGRLNYGYTF. The CDR3 nucleotides read TGCGCCAGCCAAGGACAGGGCCGACTAAACTATGGCTACACCTTC.

The gene calls are TRBV7-8 and TRBJ2-2, with TRBD1 matching 8 bases. V trimming: 5 bases; J trimming: 2 bases; junction bases outside the gene matches: 13. This CDR3 is 18 amino acids long. Germline CDR1 and CDR2: SGHVS and FQNEAQ. The DNA for the CDR3 is TGTGCCAGCAGCAGAAGGACAGGGCGCACCCCTAACACCGGGGAGCTGTTTTTT. It translates to CASSRRTGRTPNTGELFF.

This sequence joins TRBV18 and TRBJ1-1; D gene ambiguous. Germline CDR1 KGHSH, CDR2 LQKENI. The CDR3 loop spans 13 amino acids. Trimming took off 4 bases at V and 0 bases at J, with 6 bases between the two ends. The CDR3 sequence: CASSQDLNTEAFF. The CDR3 nucleotides read TGTGCCAGCTCACAGGACTTGAACACTGAAGCTTTCTTT. Full variable domain (remainder filled in from reference TRBV18 and TRBJ1-1): NAGVMQNPRHLVRRRGQEARLRCSPMKGHSHVYWYRQLPEEGLKFMVYLQKENIIDESGMPKERFSAEFPKEGPSILRIQQVVRGDSAAYFCASSQDLNTEAFFGQGTRLTVV.

This clone was recorded a few times. This chain joins TRBV7-2 and TRBJ2-2, with D tentatively TRBD2 (7 bases). Trimming removed 5 bases at V and 6 bases at J, with 16 bases between. The V gene's germline CDR1 is SGHTA and CDR2 FQGNSA. The CDR3 is 15 residues long. CDR3 protein: CASSPEGGGSGELFF. CDR3 bases: TGTGCCAGCAGCCCAGAGGGCGGGGGCTCCGGGGAGCTGTTTTTT. The complete variable domain, with remaining parts taken from reference TRBV7-2 and TRBJ2-2, reads GAGVSQSPSNKVTEKGKDVELRCDPISGHTALYWYRQSLGQGLEFLIYFQGNSAPDKSGLPSDRFSAERTGGSVSTLTIQRTQQEDSAVYLCASSPEGGGSGELFFGEGSRLTVL.

The sample holds one count of this clone. The chain carries TRBV11-2 and TRBJ2-1; TRBD2 matches at 9 bases. J lost 7 bases, V lost 5 bases, and 9 bases had no gene match. The CDR3 consists of 15 residues. CDR1 SGHAT and CDR2 FQNNGV come from the germline V gene. This CDR3 is CASSANFAGGNEQFF. In DNA form, the CDR3 reads TGTGCCAGCAGCGCTAATTTCGCGGGGGGGAATGAGCAGTTCTTC.

J is TRBJ1-1 and V is TRBV2; D perhaps matches TRBD1 (6 bases). Germline lookup yields CDR1 SNHLY and CDR2 FYNNEI. The CDR3 length is 13 residues. V was clipped by 5 bases and J by 7 bases, with 14 bases between them. CDR3: CASSLTVGGEAFF. Written as DNA, the CDR3 is TGTGCCAGCAGTCTGACAGTAGGGGGTGAAGCTTTCTTT.